These T cell receptor beta chains were read from a single sample in a study of vaccination effects on CD4 cells after COVID-19. These receptors' targets are unknown. Some clones are missing from TCRdb's copy, which holds only in-frame ones; the method was immunoSEQ multiplex PCR. In the table there are tens of thousands of clones, 76% of which are singletons. Sequences were derived from CD4+ T cells from PBMCs cultured without peptide, sampled before COVID-19 vaccination. Source of these receptors: a human donor who had a prior SARS-CoV-2 infection. Both conserved end residues are part of each CDR3. D genes are given only for firm matches. Clone size is shown for a subset of rows, as once, few, many or a class of expanded clone.

j_call d_call v_call clone_size cdr3_nt cdr3_aa
TRBJ1-1 TRBD1 TRBV30 . TGTGCCTGGAGTGTACGAGGGACAGTGAACACTGAAGCTTTCTTT CAWSVRGTVNTEAFF
TRBJ2-7 . TRBV20-1 . TGCAGTGCTAGTCGTGGGTATTCCTACGAGCAGTACTTC CSASRGYSYEQYF
TRBJ2-5 TRBD2 TRBV3-1/TRBV3-2 . TGTGCCAGCAGGGCGGGCGGGAGTCAGACCCAGTACTTC CASRAGGSQTQYF
TRBJ2-7 TRBD1 TRBV5-6 . TGTGCCAGCAGCCTGGGACAGGGGGCCTACGAGCAGTACTTC CASSLGQGAYEQYF
TRBJ1-4 . TRBV6-5 once TGTGCCAGCAAAATGTGGCAGAGTAATGAAAAACTGTTTTTT CASKMWQSNEKLFF
TRBJ1-2 . TRBV5-5 . TGTGCCAGCAGCCACGCCCCGGGGAACTATGGCTACACCTTC CASSHAPGNYGYTF
TRBJ2-6 . TRBV6-2/TRBV6-3 . TGTGCCAGCAGTTATGGGAGCTCTGGGGCCAACGTCCTGACTTTC CASSYGSSGANVLTF
TRBJ2-5 TRBD1 TRBV27 . TGTGCCAGCAGTATAACAGGGGCCGCGTGGACCCAGTACTTC CASSITGAAWTQYF
TRBJ1-2 TRBD1 TRBV28 . TGTGCCAGCAGCCGGGGACAGGGTGGTGGCTACACCTTC CASSRGQGGGYTF
TRBJ1-2 . TRBV4-2 . TGTGCCAGCAGCCAAGATCAGAGCTATGGCTACACCTTC CASSQDQSYGYTF
TRBJ1-2 . TRBV7-9 . TGTGCCAGCAGCTTAGCAGGAGGCTATGGCTACACCTTC CASSLAGGYGYTF
TRBJ2-3 . TRBV7-2 . TGTGCCAGCAGCCCGGGGTGGGGCGGGGGCACAGATACGCAGTATTTT CASSPGWGGGTDTQYF
TRBJ2-3 TRBD2 TRBV6-4 . TGTGCCAGCAGTGCGGGAGGGGAGACAGATACGCAGTATTTT CASSAGGETDTQYF
TRBJ2-4 . TRBV7-3 . TGTGCCAGCAGCTTAATTGCCTCAGGCATTCAGTACTTC CASSLIASGIQYF
TRBJ2-7 . TRBV13 . TGTGCCAGCAAGGACAGAGTGAGCTCCTACGAGCAGTACTTC CASKDRVSSYEQYF
TRBJ2-7 TRBD1 TRBV5-4 . TGTGCCAGCAGTCCCACCGGGACAGGTCTTAGCGAGCAGTACTTC CASSPTGTGLSEQYF
TRBJ1-1 TRBD1 TRBV5-1 . TGCGCCAGCAGCTTAGCGGTGGCAGGGGGCTACACTGAAGCTTTCTTT CASSLAVAGGYTEAFF
TRBJ2-1 TRBD2 TRBV4-1 . TGCGCCAGCAGCCACATGGGACTAGCGGGGGAAGTTGAGCAGTTCTTC CASSHMGLAGEVEQFF
TRBJ2-7 . TRBV7-2 . TGTGCCAGCAGCTTACTCCCCCTTTACGAGCAGTACTTC CASSLLPLYEQYF
TRBJ2-2 TRBD1 TRBV4-2 once TGTGCCAGCAGCCAAGCGCCAGGGGGCATCTCCGGGGAGCTGTTTTTT CASSQAPGGISGELFF
TRBJ2-3 . TRBV12-3/TRBV12-4 . TGTGCCAGCAGTAGGACTACCCCCGATACGCAGTATTTT CASSRTTPDTQYF
TRBJ2-7 . TRBV5-1 once TGCGCCAGCAGCGGGAGGGGGGGGAATAACGAGCAGTACTTC CASSGRGGNNEQYF
TRBJ2-3 . TRBV5-5 . TGTGCCAGCGGGACTAGCACAGATACGCAGTATTTT CASGTSTDTQYF
TRBJ2-5 . TRBV4-2 . TGTGCCAGCAGCCAAGTTCGGGGTCCTGGGAAGACCCAGTACTTC CASSQVRGPGKTQYF
TRBJ2-7 TRBD1 TRBV6-6 . TGTGCCAGCAGTTTTGGGGACAGGGGCTACGAGCAGTACTTC CASSFGDRGYEQYF
TRBJ2-1 . TRBV19 few TGTGCCAGTAGCCTAAAGATCGACAATGAGCAGTTCTTC CASSLKIDNEQFF
TRBJ2-2 TRBD2 TRBV7-7 . TGTGCTAGCAGCTTAGAACTAGCGGGAGCTTCGAACACCGGGGAGCTGTTTTTT CASSLELAGASNTGELFF
TRBJ2-7 TRBD1 TRBV11-3 . TGTGCCAGCAGCTTGACTATGACAGGGGGTTCCTACGAGCAGTACTTC CASSLTMTGGSYEQYF
TRBJ2-7 TRBD2 TRBV7-8 once TGTGCCAGCAGCTTTACTAGCGGGAGCTCCTACGAGCAGTACTTC CASSFTSGSSYEQYF
TRBJ2-7 . TRBV2 medium-sized TGTGCCAGCAGCCCCTACCACGAGCAGTACTTC CASSPYHEQYF
TRBJ2-3 TRBD1 TRBV6-2/TRBV6-3 . TGTGCCAGCAGTTCCCGCCGTAAGGGGGCAACCACAGATACGCAGTATTTT CASSSRRKGATTDTQYF
TRBJ2-5 TRBD1 TRBV2 . TGTGCCAGCAGTGAAGCGCTTTGGGACAGGGAAGAGACCCAGTACTTC CASSEALWDREETQYF
TRBJ2-4 . TRBV11-3 . TGTGCCAGCAGGGGGGTCGGGACGCCGGGAAACATTCAGTACTTC CASRGVGTPGNIQYF
TRBJ2-3 . TRBV5-4 . TGTGCCAGCAGCTTGGGCGGGTACACAGATACGCAGTATTTT CASSLGGYTDTQYF
TRBJ2-5 . TRBV18 . TGTGCCAGCTCACCAAAGGCTATCCCAGAGACCCAGTACTTC CASSPKAIPETQYF
TRBJ1-1 . TRBV5-1 . TGCGCCAGCAGCCCGAGGACGGGAAACACTGAAGCTTTCTTT CASSPRTGNTEAFF
TRBJ2-3 . TRBV2 few TGTGCCAGCAGTCCCCCCTTCACAGATACGCAGTATTTT CASSPPFTDTQYF
TRBJ2-7 . TRBV14 . TGTGCCAGCAGCCAAGGACACTACGAGCAGTACTTC CASSQGHYEQYF
TRBJ2-3 . TRBV10-3 . TGTGCCATCAGCGACTCCGCGGGGGCCCGCACAGATACGCAGTATTTT CAISDSAGARTDTQYF
TRBJ2-3 TRBD2 TRBV5-4 . TGTGCCAGCAGCGCCGGGCTAGCGGGCAACTTACTCACAGATACGCAGTATTTT CASSAGLAGNLLTDTQYF
TRBJ2-7 TRBD2 TRBV5-8 . TGTGCCAGCAGCTATCTTTGGACTAGCGGGAGCTCCTACGAGCAGTACTTC CASSYLWTSGSSYEQYF
TRBJ2-2 . TRBV5-4 . TGTGCCAGCAGCTTATGGCAGCAGAACACCGGGGAGCTGTTTTTT CASSLWQQNTGELFF
TRBJ1-1 . TRBV5-1 few TGCGCCAGCAGCTTGCCGCCGAGGCGGCTGACTCACACTGAAGCTTTCTTT CASSLPPRRLTHTEAFF
TRBJ2-7 . TRBV3-1/TRBV3-2 few TGTGCCAGCAGCCAAGTCCCCGGGGAGACCTACGAGCAGTACTTC CASSQVPGETYEQYF
TRBJ2-7 . TRBV18 . TGTGCCAGCTCACAACTAGGGGGTTCGGAGCAGTACTTC CASSQLGGSEQYF
TRBJ2-2 . TRBV5-4 . TGTGCCAGCAGCTTGGTCGTGGGGGCGACGAACACCGGGGAGCTGTTTTTT CASSLVVGATNTGELFF
TRBJ2-7 . TRBV7-2 few TGTGCCAGCAGCCTAGGACCCAACTACGAGCAGTACTTC CASSLGPNYEQYF
TRBJ1-1 . TRBV11-1 . TGTGCCAGCAGCGTCGGGGGGAACACTGAAGCTTTCTTT CASSVGGNTEAFF
TRBJ2-7 TRBD2 TRBV7-2 . TGTGCCAGCAGCTTAAAGATGGCGGGGGGTGGGTACGAGCAGTACTTC CASSLKMAGGGYEQYF
TRBJ2-1 TRBD2 TRBV11-3 . TGTGCCAGCAGCTTAGGGACTAGCAGAAACAATGAGCAGTTCTTC CASSLGTSRNNEQFF
TRBJ2-1 . TRBV6-4 . TGTGCCAGCAGTGACGAGGTGGCGGGGGACAAGTTCTTC CASSDEVAGDKFF
TRBJ2-7 . TRBV7-2 . TGTGCCAGCAGCTTAGGGGGGGCGATCTCCTACGAGCAGTACTTC CASSLGGAISYEQYF
TRBJ2-2 TRBD1 TRBV9 . TGTGCCAGCAGCGTGCGGGACAGGGTAACAGGCGGGGAGCTGTTTTTT CASSVRDRVTGGELFF
TRBJ2-5 TRBD2 TRBV7-2 . TGTGCCAGCAGCACTCCCGGGGGGCAAGAGACCCAGTACTTC CASSTPGGQETQYF
TRBJ1-2 . TRBV5-1 . TGCGCCAGCAGCTTGGAGGCAGGGGCCCATGGCTACACCTTC CASSLEAGAHGYTF
TRBJ2-3 TRBD2 TRBV11-3 . TGTGCCAGCAGTCTAAGAAACGGCCTAGCGGGAGCTCTAGATACGCAGTATTTT CASSLRNGLAGALDTQYF